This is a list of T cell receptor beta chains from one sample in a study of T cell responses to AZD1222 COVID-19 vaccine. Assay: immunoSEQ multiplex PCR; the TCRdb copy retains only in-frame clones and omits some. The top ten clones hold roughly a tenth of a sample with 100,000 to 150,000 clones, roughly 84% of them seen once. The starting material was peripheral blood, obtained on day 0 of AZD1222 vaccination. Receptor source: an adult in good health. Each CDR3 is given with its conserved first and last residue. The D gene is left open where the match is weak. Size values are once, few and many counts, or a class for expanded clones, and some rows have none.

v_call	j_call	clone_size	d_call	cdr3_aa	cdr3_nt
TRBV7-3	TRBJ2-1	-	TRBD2	CASSQLAASSYNEQFF	TGTGCCAGCAGTCAACTAGCGGCAAGCTCCTACAATGAGCAGTTCTTC
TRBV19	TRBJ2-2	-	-	CASSILYTGELFF	TGTGCCAGTAGTATACTTTACACCGGGGAGCTGTTTTTT
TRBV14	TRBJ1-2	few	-	CASSQAWGYGYTF	TGTGCCAGCAGCCAAGCGTGGGGCTATGGCTACACCTTC
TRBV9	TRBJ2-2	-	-	CASTRQPGELFF	TGTGCCAGCACCCGCCAACCCGGGGAGCTGTTTTTT
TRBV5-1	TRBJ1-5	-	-	CASSSGGSGNQPQHF	TGCGCCAGCAGCTCCGGGGGATCTGGCAATCAGCCCCAGCATTTT
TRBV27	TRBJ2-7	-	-	CASRWTLSSYEQYF	TGTGCCAGCAGGTGGACTCTCTCTTCCTACGAGCAGTACTTC
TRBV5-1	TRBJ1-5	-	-	CASSPLGRGNQPQHF	TGCGCCAGCAGCCCCCTAGGCAGGGGCAATCAGCCCCAGCATTTT
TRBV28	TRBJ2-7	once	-	CASLPRGMASYEQYF	TGTGCCAGCCTTCCCCGGGGAATGGCTTCCTACGAGCAGTACTTC
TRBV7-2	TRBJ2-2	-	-	CASSLNRVTGELFF	TGTGCCAGCAGCTTAAATAGGGTAACCGGGGAGCTGTTTTTT
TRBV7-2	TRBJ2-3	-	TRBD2	CASSGGTSGRAKGDTQYF	TGTGCCAGCAGCGGGGGGACTAGCGGGAGGGCCAAGGGAGATACGCAGTATTTT
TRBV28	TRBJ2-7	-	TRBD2	CASSIPQRGAPGEQYF	TGTGCCAGCAGTATACCCCAGCGGGGGGCCCCTGGGGAGCAGTACTTC
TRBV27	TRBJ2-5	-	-	CASSYFIGETQYF	TGTGCCAGCAGTTACTTCATAGGGGAGACCCAGTACTTC
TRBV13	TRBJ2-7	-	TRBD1	CASSLSGTGFTEQYF	TGTGCCAGCAGCTTATCTGGGACAGGGTTTACCGAGCAGTACTTC
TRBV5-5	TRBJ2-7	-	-	CASSADPPAYEQYF	TGTGCCAGCAGCGCCGACCCTCCCGCCTACGAGCAGTACTTC
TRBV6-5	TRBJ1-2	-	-	CASRIGVDYGYTF	TGTGCCAGCAGGATAGGGGTGGACTATGGCTACACCTTC
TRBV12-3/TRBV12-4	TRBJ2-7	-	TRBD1	CASSGDRSYEQYF	TGTGCCAGCAGTGGGGACAGGTCCTACGAGCAGTACTTC
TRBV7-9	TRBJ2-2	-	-	CASSSRAPAGKNTGELFF	TGTGCCAGCAGCTCCCGGGCCCCCGCAGGGAAGAACACCGGGGAGCTGTTTTTT
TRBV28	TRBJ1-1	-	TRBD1	CASSLRDRVNTEAFF	TGTGCCAGCAGTTTGAGGGACAGAGTGAACACTGAAGCTTTCTTT
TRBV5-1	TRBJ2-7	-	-	CASSIGTFIFYEQYF	TGCGCCAGCAGCATCGGGACATTCATCTTCTACGAGCAGTACTTC
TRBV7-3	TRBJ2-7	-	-	CASSLSLGGNYEQYF	TGTGCCAGCAGCTTATCTCTAGGGGGGAACTACGAGCAGTACTTC
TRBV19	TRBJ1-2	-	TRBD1	CASSIDPRDRGPSAYNYGYTF	TGTGCCAGTAGTATCGACCCCCGGGACAGGGGACCCAGTGCTTATAACTATGGCTACACCTTC
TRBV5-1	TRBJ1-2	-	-	CASSFQGFGYGYTF	TGCGCCAGCAGCTTTCAAGGGTTTGGCTATGGCTACACCTTC
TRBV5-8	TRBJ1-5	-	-	CASSLVMGQPQHF	TGTGCCAGCAGCTTGGTGATGGGTCAGCCCCAGCATTTT